The text below deals with one TCR beta chain. The junction shows a germline mismatch at one end, possibly a read error. Cycle 7 day 1, cycle 4 day 1, and baseline were the timepoints at which blood was sampled. The CDR3 runs to 12 residues. Germline V gene sequence: CDR1 GTSNPN, CDR2 SVGIG (reference sequence). This sample was included in a study of OX40 agonist ivuxolimab in advanced cancers. This table comes from immunoSEQ multiplex PCR, and its TCRdb copy is limited to in-frame clones, with some not included. This table holds 15,000 to 25,000 clones, roughly 80% found once. Sequencing was performed on CD4+ or CD8+ T cells sorted from blood, taken in a trial of the OX40 agonist ivuxolimab. The TCR sequence derives from an adult with an advanced solid tumor such as melanoma, head and neck, liver or kidney cancer. The chain couples TRBV30 to TRBJ2-7; D is possibly TRBD1 or TRBD2 (6 bases each). The CDR3 spells CAWSSTALGGHF. Here the CDR3 DNA reads TGTGCCTGGAGCTCCACGGCCCTTGGGGGGCACTTC.